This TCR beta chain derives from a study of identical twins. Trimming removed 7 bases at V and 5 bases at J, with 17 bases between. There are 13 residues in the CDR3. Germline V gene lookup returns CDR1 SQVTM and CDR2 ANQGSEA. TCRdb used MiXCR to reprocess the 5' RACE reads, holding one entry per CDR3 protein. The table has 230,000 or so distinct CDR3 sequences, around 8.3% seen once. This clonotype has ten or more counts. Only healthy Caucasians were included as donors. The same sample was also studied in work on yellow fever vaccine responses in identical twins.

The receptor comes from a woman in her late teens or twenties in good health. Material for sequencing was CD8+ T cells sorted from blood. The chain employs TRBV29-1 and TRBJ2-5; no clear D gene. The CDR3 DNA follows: TGCAGCGCCCTTGGTGGGAAACACGAGACCCAGTACTTC. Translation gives CSALGGKHETQYF.